This TCR beta chain emerged from a study of post-analysis software for immune sequencing data. On the study more broadly: Relapsing-remitting, secondary progressive and progressive-relapsing courses of multiple sclerosis were included.

V gave up 6 bases and J gave up 1 base, with 16 bases separating them. The CDR3 loop spans 15 amino acids. Per germline, CDR1 MDHEN and CDR2 SYDVKM. This clonotype was picked up a small number of times. Its antigen is not identified. Carried by the TCR beta cDNA libraries were unique molecular identifiers. The yield from approximately 1 to 10 million T cells was around 500,000 cDNA molecules in total. TCRdb analysed the PCR reads with MiXCR anew, one entry per CDR3 protein. The sample holds 800,000 to 950,000 distinct CDR3 sequences, approximately 53% seen once. Notes on the study in general: F measure grouped same-batch samples tightly together. There were five TRBV segments more frequent in patients than controls, and TRBV5-6, TRBV5-1 and TRBV20-1 were among them. Diversity measured as normalized Chao1 was significantly lower in multiple sclerosis patients than in controls.

Sequenced sample: blood. The chain couples TRBV28 to TRBJ2-7; no clear D. The TCR was taken from a girl aged 10-17 years with multiple sclerosis. CDR3 sequence: CASSPPGQQSYEQYF. CDR3 nucleotide sequence: TGTGCCAGCAGCCCCCCCGGGCAACAGTCCTACGAGCAGTACTTC.